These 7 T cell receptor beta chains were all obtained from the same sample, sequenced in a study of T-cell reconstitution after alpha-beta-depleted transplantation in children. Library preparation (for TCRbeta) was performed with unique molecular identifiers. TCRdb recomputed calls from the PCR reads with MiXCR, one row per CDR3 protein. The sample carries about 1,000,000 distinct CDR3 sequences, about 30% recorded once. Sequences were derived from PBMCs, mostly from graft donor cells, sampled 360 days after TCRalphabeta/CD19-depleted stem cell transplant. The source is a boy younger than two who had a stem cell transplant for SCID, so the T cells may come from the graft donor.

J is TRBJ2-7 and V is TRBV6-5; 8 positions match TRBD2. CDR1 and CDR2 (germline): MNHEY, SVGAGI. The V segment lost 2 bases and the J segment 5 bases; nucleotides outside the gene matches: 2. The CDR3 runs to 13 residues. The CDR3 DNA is TGTGCCAGCAGTTACGGACTAGCTAACGAGCAGTACTTC. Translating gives CASSYGLANEQYF.

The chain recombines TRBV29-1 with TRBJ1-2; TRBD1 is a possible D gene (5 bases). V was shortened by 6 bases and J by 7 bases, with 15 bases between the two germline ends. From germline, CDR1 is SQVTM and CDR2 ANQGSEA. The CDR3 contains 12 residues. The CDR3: CSVGTFVLGYTF. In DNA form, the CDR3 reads TGCAGCGTCGGGACTTTCGTCCTTGGCTACACCTTC. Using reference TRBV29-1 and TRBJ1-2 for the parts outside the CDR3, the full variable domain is SAVISQKPSRDICQRGTSLTIQCQVDSQVTMMFWYRQQPGQSLTLIATANQGSEATYESGFVIDKFPISRPNLTFSTLTVSNMSPEDSSIYLCSVGTFVLGYTFGSGTRLTVV.

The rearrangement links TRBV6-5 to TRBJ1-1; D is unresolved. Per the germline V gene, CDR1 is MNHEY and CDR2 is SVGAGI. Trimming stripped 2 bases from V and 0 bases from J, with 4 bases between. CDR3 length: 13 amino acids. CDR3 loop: CASSYALNTEAFF. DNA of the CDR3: TGTGCCAGCAGTTACGCGCTGAACACTGAAGCTTTCTTT.

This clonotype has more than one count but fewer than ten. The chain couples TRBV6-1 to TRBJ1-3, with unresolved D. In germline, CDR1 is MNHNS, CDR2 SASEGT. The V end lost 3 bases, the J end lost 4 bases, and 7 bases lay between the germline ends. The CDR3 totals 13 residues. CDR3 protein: CASSEEVGNTIYF. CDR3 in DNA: TGTGCCAGCAGTGAGGAGGTCGGAAACACCATATATTTT.

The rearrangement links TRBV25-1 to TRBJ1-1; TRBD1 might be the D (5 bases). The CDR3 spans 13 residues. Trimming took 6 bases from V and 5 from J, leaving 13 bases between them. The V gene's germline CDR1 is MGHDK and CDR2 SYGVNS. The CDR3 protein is CASRDGGGTEAFF. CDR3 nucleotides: TGTGCCAGCAGAGACGGTGGGGGAACTGAAGCTTTCTTT.

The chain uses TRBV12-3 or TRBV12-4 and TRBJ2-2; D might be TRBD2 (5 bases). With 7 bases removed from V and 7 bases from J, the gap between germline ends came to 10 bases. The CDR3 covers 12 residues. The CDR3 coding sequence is TGTGCCAGCACCCCCGGGGTCGGGGAGCTGTTTTTT. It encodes CASTPGVGELFF.

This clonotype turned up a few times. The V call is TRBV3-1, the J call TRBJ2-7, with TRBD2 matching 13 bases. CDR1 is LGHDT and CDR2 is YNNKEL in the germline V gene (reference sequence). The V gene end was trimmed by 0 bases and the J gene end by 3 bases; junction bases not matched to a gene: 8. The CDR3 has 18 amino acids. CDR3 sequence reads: CASSQDSKTSGGHYEQYF. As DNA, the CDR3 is TGTGCCAGCAGCCAAGATTCCAAGACTAGCGGGGGGCACTACGAGCAGTACTTC.